A single sample is the source of the 10 T cell receptor beta chains below, sequenced in a study of T cells in women clearing cervical HPV infection. TCRdb keeps only in-frame clones here, not all; method: immunoSEQ multiplex PCR. Its table records over 9,000 clones. Sequenced: blood buffy coat. Receptors originate from a woman aged 18 to 75 with a cervical HPV16 infection that either progressed to CIN3+ or cleared (not recorded which).

About this clone: The read stops 3 residues short of the end of the CDR3; the missing end is completed from the germline J gene. This chain connects TRBV18 to TRBJ1-2; D gene ambiguous. The CDR3 totals 18 residues. The V gene's germline CDR1 is KGHSH and CDR2 LQKENI. The CDR3 loop is CASSPLGAITSSYNDYTF. Partial CDR3 DNA: TGTGCCAGCTCACCACTCGGAGCCATAACTAGCTCCTACAATGAC.

On this clone: The read ends 3 residues before the CDR3 terminus; that terminus is restored from the germline J gene. The chain employs TRBV6-1 and TRBJ1-2; D might be TRBD1 (5 bases). This CDR3 region has 15 residues. Trimming stripped 4 bases from V and 4 bases from J, with 16 bases between. Looked up from germline, CDR1 is MNHNS and CDR2 is SASEGT. The CDR3: CASSGAVGALYGYTF. The DNA read from the CDR3 is TGTGCCAGCAGTGGGGCAGTAGGGGCACTCTATGGC.

Points on this clone: The read ends 3 residues early relative to the CDR3; the germline J gene fills the gap. The rearrangement links TRBV18 to TRBJ1-5; D possibly corresponds to TRBD1 (5 bases). Trimming took off 3 bases at V and 0 bases at J, with 6 bases between the two ends. CDR1 KGHSH and CDR2 LQKENI come from the germline V gene. The CDR3 runs to 14 residues. This CDR3 is CASSPDSSNQPQHF. CDR3 bases read: TGTGCCAGCTCACCCGACAGTAGCAATCAGCCC.

Comment on this clone: The read ends 3 residues shy of where the CDR3 ends; the end is completed using the germline J gene. The chain carries TRBV12-3 or TRBV12-4 and TRBJ2-5; 9 positions match TRBD1. The CDR3 sequence is 14 residues long. The V and J ends lost 5 bases and 2 bases, in that order; junction bases with no gene match: 3. The CDR3 bases that were read are TGTGCCAGCAGTCCGGGACAGGGACAAGAGACC. This sequence encodes CASSPGQGQET. In full, the CDR3 reads CASSPGQGQETQYF.

According to its frequency, this clone is medium-sized. The read halts 3 residues ahead of the CDR3 end, with the missing end drawn from the germline J gene. The V gene is TRBV20-1, the J gene TRBJ2-3; 11 bases align to TRBD1. CDR3 length equals 15 residues. The germline gives CDR1 DFQATT, CDR2 SNEGSKA (reference sequence). With V trimmed by 5 bases and J by 4 bases, 8 bases remained unmatched. CDR3: CSAPRTGGPSDTQYF. The CDR3 bases that were read are TGCAGTGCTCCCCGGACAGGGGGCCCCTCAGATACG.

A note on this clone: Sequencing ends 3 residues short of the CDR3 end; the germline J gene provides the rest. The chain uses TRBV2 and TRBJ1-2; D call uncertain. The germline CDR1 and CDR2 sequences are SNHLY and FYNNEI. The CDR3 loop spans 13 amino acids. V was pared by 10 bases and J by 6 bases, with 18 bases between. The sequenced CDR3 bases are TGTGCCACCATAGGTAGCCCGGAGCATGGC. Translated, it gives CATIGSPEHG. The complete CDR3 sequence is CATIGSPEHGYTF. The whole variable domain, remainder taken from reference TRBV2 and TRBJ1-2, is EPEVTQTPSHQVTQMGQEVILRCVPISNHLYFYWYRQILGQKVEFLVSFYNNEISEKSEIFDDQFSVERPDGSNFTLKIRSTKLEDSAMYFCATIGSPEHGYTFGSGTRLTVV.

In regard to this clone: The read is 3 residues too short to cover the CDR3 end, so that end is filled in from the germline J gene. The chain uses TRBV6-1 and TRBJ1-2; 12 bases align to TRBD1. Germline CDR1 and CDR2: MNHNS and SASEGT. This CDR3 contains 15 residues. J was trimmed by 4 bases and V by 3 bases; bases with no gene match: 3. CDR3 amino acids: CASSEGTGGGYGYTF. CDR3 DNA, as far as it was read: TGTGCCAGCAGTGAGGGGACAGGGGGCGGCTATGGC.

In the case of this clone: The junction shows a germline mismatch at one end, possibly a read error. The CDR3 end is not reached by the read, which stops 3 residues before it; the germline J gene fills it in. The J gene is TRBJ2-5, the V gene TRBV2; 10 bases match TRBD1. The CDR3 length is 14 residues. Germline V gene sequence: CDR1 SNHLY, CDR2 FYNNEI. The sequenced part of the CDR3 DNA is TGTGCCTGCAGACAGGGGGCAACACAAGAGACC. Translating gives CACRQGATQET. The CDR3 in full is CACRQGATQETQYF.

This clone is medium-sized by frequency. The CDR3 goes on 3 residues after the read ends, and that part is filled in from the germline J gene. The chain carries TRBV18 and TRBJ2-7, with D unclear. The CDR3 has 15 amino acids. Trimming took off 3 bases at V and 0 bases at J, with 12 bases between the two ends. Per the germline V gene, CDR1 is KGHSH and CDR2 is LQKENI. CDR3 amino acids: CASSPSAQSSYEQYF. The sequenced CDR3 bases are TGTGCCAGCTCACCGAGCGCTCAGAGCTCCTACGAG. The variable domain in full, completed from reference TRBV18 and TRBJ2-7, reads NAGVMQNPRHLVRRRGQEARLRCSPMKGHSHVYWYRQLPEEGLKFMVYLQKENIIDESGMPKERFSAEFPKEGPSILRIQQVVRGDSAAYFCASSPSAQSSYEQYFGPGTRLTVT.

As to this clone: At one end the junction does not follow the germline gene, possibly because of a read error. The read terminates 3 residues before the CDR3 end, so the remaining end is supplied by the germline J gene. Other DNA sequences in this specimen translate into the identical CDR3. This chain links TRBV5-1 with TRBJ1-3; no clear D gene. Per germline, CDR1 SGHRS and CDR2 YFSETQ. The CDR3 is 15 residues long. The CDR3 reads CASSFDLSSGNTIYF. CDR3 bases read: TGCGCCAGCAGCTTCGACTTGAGCTCTGGAAACACG. Together with reference TRBV5-1 and TRBJ1-3, the CDR3 gives the full variable domain: KAGVTQTPRYLIKTRGQQVTLSCSPISGHRSVSWYQQTPGQGLQFLFEYFSETQRNKGNFPGRFSGRQFSNSRSEMNVSTLELGDSALYLCASSFDLSSGNTIYFGEGSWLTVV.